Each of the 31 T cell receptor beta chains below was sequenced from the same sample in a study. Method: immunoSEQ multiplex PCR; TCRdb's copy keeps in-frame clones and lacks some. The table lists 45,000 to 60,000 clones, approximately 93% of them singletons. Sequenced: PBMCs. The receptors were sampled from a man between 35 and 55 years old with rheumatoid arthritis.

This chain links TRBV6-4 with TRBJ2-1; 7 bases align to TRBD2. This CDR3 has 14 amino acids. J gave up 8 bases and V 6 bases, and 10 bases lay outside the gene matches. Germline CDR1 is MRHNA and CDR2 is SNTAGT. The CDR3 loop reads CASSRLAASHEQFF. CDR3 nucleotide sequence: TGTGCCAGCAGCCGACTAGCAGCGTCGCATGAGCAGTTCTTC.

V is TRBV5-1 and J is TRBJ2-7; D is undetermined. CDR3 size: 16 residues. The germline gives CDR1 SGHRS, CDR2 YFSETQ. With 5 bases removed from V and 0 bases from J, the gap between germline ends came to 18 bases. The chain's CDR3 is CASSSDPTSSSYEQYF. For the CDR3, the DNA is TGCGCCAGCAGTTCGGACCCTACATCAAGCTCCTACGAGCAGTACTTC.

In nucleotides, the CDR3 is TGTGCCAGCAGGGTATCTAACTATGGCTACACCTTC. Amino acid sequence: CASRVSNYGYTF. This sequence joins TRBV2 and TRBJ1-2, with D unresolved. Looked up from germline, CDR1 is SNHLY and CDR2 is FYNNEI. The V end was cut by 6 bases, the J end by 0 bases, with 5 bases between. CDR3 length: 12 amino acids.

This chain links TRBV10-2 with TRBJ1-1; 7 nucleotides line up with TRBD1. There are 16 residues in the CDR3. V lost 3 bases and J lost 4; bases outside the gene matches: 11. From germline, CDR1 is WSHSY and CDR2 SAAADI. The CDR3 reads CASSDPTGRDTTEAFF. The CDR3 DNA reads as TGCGCCAGCAGTGACCCGACAGGGAGGGATACCACTGAAGCTTTCTTT.

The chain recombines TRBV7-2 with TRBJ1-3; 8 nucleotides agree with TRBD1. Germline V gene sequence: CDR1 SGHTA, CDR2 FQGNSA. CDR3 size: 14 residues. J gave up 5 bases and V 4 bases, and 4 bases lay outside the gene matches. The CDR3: CASSSRRGRNTIYF. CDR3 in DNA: TGTGCCAGCAGCTCGCGCAGGGGGCGAAACACCATATATTTT.

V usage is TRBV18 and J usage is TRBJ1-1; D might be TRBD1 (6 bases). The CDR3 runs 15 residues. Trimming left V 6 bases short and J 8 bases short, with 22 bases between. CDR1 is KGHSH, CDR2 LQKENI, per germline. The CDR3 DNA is TGTGCCAGCTCGATACAGTTCGGGGGGGCCCCCGAAGCTTTCTTT. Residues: CASSIQFGGAPEAFF.

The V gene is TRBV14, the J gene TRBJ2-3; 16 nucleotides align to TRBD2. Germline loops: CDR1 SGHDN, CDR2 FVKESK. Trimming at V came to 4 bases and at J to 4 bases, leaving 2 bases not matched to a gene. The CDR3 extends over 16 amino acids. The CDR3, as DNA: TGTGCCAGCAGCCTGGGACTAGCGGGGGGGCCAGATACGCAGTATTTT. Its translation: CASSLGLAGGPDTQYF.

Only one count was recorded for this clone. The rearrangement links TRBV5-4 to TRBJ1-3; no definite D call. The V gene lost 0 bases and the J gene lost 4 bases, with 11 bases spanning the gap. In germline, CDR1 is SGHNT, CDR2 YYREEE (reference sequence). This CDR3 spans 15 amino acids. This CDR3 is CASSLGTGSGNTIYF. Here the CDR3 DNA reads TGTGCCAGCAGCTTGGGGACGGGCTCCGGAAACACCATATATTTT.

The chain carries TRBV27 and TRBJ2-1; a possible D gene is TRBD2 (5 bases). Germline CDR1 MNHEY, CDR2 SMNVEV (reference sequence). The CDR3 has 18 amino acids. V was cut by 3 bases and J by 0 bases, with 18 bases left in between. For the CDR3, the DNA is TGTGCCAGCAGTTTCCCTTCCGGGCGGACTCCCTCCTACAATGAGCAGTTCTTC. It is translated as CASSFPSGRTPSYNEQFF.

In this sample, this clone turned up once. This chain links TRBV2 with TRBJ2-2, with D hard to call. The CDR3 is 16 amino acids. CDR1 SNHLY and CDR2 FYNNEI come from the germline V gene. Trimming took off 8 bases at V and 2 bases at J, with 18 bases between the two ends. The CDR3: CASLSKLGRNTGELFF. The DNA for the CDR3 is TGTGCCAGCCTATCGAAGTTGGGTCGTAACACCGGGGAGCTGTTTTTT.

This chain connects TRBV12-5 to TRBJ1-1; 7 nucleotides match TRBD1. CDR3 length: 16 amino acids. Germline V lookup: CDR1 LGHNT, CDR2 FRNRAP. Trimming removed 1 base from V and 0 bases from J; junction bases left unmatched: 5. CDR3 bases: TGTGCTAGTGGTTTGGGAACTACAGGGGTGAACACTGAAGCTTTCTTT. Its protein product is CASGLGTTGVNTEAFF.

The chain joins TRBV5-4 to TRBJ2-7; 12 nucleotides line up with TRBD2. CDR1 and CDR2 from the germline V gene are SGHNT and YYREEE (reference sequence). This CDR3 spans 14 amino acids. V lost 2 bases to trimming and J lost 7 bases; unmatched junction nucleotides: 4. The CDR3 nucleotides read TGTGCCAGCAGCTTTCGGACTAGCGGGGAGGAGCAGTACTTC. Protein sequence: CASSFRTSGEEQYF.

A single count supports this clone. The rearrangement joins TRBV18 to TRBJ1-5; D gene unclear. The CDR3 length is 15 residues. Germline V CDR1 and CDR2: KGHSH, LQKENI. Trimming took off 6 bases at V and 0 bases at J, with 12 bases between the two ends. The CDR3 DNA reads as TGTGCCAGCTCTTCCATCGGCTATAGCAATCAGCCCCAGCATTTT. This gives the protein CASSSIGYSNQPQHF.

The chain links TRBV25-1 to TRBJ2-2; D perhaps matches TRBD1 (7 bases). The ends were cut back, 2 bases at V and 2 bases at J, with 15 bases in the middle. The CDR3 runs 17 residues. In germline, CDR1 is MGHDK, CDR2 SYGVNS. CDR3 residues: CASSEGRGTDNTGELFF. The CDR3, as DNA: TGTGCCAGCAGTGAAGGACGGGGGACAGACAACACCGGGGAGCTGTTTTTT.

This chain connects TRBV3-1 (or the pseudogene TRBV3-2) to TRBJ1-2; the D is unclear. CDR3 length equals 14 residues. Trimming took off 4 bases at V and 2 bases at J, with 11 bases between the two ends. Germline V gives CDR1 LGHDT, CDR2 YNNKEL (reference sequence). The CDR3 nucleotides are TGTGCCAGCAGCCTAAGGGAAGAGAACTATGGCTACACCTTC. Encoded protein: CASSLREENYGYTF.

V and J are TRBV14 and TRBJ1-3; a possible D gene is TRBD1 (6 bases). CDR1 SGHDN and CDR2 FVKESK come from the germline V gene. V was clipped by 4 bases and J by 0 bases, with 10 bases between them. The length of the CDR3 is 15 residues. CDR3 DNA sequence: TGTGCCAGCAGCCCCGGGACATACTCTGGAAACACCATATATTTT. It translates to CASSPGTYSGNTIYF.

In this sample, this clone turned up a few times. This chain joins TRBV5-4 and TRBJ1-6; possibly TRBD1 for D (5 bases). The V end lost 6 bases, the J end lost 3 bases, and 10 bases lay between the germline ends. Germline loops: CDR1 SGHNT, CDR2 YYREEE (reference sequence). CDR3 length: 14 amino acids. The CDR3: CASTRGSYNSPLHF. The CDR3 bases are TGTGCCAGCACCCGGGGCAGCTATAATTCACCCCTCCACTTT.

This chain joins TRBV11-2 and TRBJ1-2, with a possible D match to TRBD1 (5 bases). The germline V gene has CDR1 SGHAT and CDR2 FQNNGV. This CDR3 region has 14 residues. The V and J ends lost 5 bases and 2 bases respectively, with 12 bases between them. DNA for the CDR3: TGTGCCAGCAGCCAGCGGGGCTCGAACTATGGCTACACCTTC. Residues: CASSQRGSNYGYTF.

CDR3 coding DNA: TGCGCCAGCAGCTTGAGTTACAGGGGGCTTGCTGGGGCCAACGTCCTGACTTTC. Its translation: CASSLSYRGLAGANVLTF. The rearrangement links TRBV5-1 to TRBJ2-6, with 9 nucleotides matching TRBD1. Germline V lookup: CDR1 SGHRS, CDR2 YFSETQ. The J segment lost 2 bases and the V segment lost 1 base, leaving 7 bases of the junction unmatched. The CDR3 is 18 residues long.

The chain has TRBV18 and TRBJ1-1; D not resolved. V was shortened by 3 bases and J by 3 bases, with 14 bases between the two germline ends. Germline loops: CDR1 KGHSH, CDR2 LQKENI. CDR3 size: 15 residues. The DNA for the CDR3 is TGTGCCAGCTCACCTGGTTTACAACGGGACACTGAAGCTTTCTTT. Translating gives CASSPGLQRDTEAFF.

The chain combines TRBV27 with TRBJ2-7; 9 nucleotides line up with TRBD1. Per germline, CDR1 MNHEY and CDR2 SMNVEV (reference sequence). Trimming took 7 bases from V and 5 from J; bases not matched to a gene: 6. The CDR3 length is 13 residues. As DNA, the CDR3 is TGTGCCAGCACCGGGACAGGGTTCCACGAGCAGTACTTC. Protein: CASTGTGFHEQYF.

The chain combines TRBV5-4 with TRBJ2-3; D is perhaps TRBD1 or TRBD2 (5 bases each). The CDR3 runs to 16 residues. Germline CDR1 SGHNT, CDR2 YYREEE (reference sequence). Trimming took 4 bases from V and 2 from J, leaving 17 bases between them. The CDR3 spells CASSTPGTGYTDTQYF. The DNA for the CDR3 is TGTGCCAGCAGCACCCCCGGGACCGGGTACACAGATACGCAGTATTTT.

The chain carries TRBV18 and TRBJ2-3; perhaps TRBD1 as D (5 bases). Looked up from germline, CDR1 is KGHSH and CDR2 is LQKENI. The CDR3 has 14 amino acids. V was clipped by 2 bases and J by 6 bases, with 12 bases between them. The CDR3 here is CASSPNLGADTQYF. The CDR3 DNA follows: TGTGCCAGCTCACCAAACCTAGGGGCGGATACGCAGTATTTT. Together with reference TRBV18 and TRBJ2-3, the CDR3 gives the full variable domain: NAGVMQNPRHLVRRRGQEARLRCSPMKGHSHVYWYRQLPEEGLKFMVYLQKENIIDESGMPKERFSAEFPKEGPSILRIQQVVRGDSAAYFCASSPNLGADTQYFGPGTRLTVL.

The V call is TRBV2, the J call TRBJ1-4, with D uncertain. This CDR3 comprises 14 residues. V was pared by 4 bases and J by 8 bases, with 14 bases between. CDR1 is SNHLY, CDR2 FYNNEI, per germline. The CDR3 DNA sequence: TGTGCCAGCAGTGGGTCGCCTGTATTGGAAAAACTGTTTTTT. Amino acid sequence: CASSGSPVLEKLFF.

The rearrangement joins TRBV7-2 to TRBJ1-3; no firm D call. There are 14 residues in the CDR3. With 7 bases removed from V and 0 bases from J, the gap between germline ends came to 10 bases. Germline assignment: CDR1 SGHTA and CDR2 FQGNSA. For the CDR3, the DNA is TGTGCCAGCACCCCCGGAGACTCTGGAAACACCATATATTTT. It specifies CASTPGDSGNTIYF.

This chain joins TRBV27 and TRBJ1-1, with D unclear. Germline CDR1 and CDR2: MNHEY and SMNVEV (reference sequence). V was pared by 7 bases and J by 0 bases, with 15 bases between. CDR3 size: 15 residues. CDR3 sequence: CASTRTAVMNTEAFF. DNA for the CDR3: TGTGCCAGCACCCGGACGGCTGTTATGAACACTGAAGCTTTCTTT.

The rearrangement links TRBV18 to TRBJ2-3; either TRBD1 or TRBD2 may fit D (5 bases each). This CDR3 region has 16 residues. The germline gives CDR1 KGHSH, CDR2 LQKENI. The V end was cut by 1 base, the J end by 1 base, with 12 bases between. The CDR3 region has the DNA TGTGCCAGCTCACCACAACTTAGGGGAGGCACAGATACGCAGTATTTT. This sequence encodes CASSPQLRGGTDTQYF.

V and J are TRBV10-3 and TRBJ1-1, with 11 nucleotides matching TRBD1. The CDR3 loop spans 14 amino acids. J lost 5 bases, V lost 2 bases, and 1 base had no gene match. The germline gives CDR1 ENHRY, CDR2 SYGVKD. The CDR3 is CAISEGTGGTEAFF. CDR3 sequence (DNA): TGTGCCATCAGTGAGGGGACAGGGGGGACTGAAGCTTTCTTT.

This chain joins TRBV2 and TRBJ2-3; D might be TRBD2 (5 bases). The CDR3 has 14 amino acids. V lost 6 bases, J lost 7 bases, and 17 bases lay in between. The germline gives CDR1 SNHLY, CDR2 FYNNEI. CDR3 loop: CASRLDSGLNTQYF. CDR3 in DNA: TGTGCCAGCAGACTGGACTCCGGGTTAAATACGCAGTATTTT.

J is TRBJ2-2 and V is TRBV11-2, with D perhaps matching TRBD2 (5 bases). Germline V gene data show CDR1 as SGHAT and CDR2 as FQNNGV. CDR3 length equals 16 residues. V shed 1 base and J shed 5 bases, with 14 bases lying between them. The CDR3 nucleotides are TGTGCCAGCAGCTTAGTCCGGCCGGGGTGGACCGGGGAGCTGTTTTTT. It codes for CASSLVRPGWTGELFF.

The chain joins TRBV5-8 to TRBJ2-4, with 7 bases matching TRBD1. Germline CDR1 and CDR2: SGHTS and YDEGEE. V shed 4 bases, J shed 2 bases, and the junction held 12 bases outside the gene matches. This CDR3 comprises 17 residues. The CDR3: CASSGSKLTGTKNIQYF. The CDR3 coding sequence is TGTGCCAGCAGCGGGTCGAAACTGACAGGGACCAAAAACATTCAGTACTTC.